This T cell receptor beta chain was obtained from a study of blood T cell repertoires in COVID-19. Study overall: Italy, Spain and the United States were the sources of the convalescent and acute COVID-19 samples. T cells, B-cell-depleted T cells, or PBMCs provided the cDNA or gDNA that served as material.

The authors' processing: How many nucleated cells were present was estimated from reference gene primer amplification. The repertoire was sequenced with immunoSEQ multiplex PCR; TCRdb's copy has only in-frame clones and lacks some. The DNA was the basis for D and trimming; V, J and clone size are from that table. Altogether 240,000 or so clones are present, 81% being singletons, with the ten largest covering around 7.5%. Enrollment of patients from Seattle took place during active infection, with longitudinal follow-up. The V gene lost 4 bases and the J gene lost 4 bases, with 7 bases spanning the gap. Germline V gives CDR1 SGHVS, CDR2 FQNEAQ. The length of the CDR3 is 12 residues.

Input material: peripheral blood. The origin of this receptor is a woman older than 75 with COVID-19, enrolled during active disease. The chain carries TRBV7-8 and TRBJ1-2, with a weak D call TRBD1 (5 bases). CDR3 DNA sequence: TGTGCCAGCAGCTCAGGGTTCTATGGCTACACCTTC. This sequence encodes CASSSGFYGYTF.